This TCR beta chain appears in the sequencing data of a study of blood T cell repertoires in COVID-19. Study-wide context: Whether acute or convalescent, the COVID-19 samples came from the United States, Italy and Spain. The cDNA or gDNA used as material had been derived from T cells, B-cell-depleted T cells, or PBMCs.

Original handling: Counts of nucleated cells, estimated from reference gene primer amplification, were obtained. Repertoires were generated with immunoSEQ multiplex PCR, while TCRdb's copy carries only in-frame clones and drops some. For V, J and clone size, that table is used; D and trimming come from the DNA. Found here are roughly 15,000 clones, 87% of them singletons; the top ten hold less than 20%. The CDR3 is 14 amino acids. Trimming took 4 bases from V and 9 from J; bases not matched to a gene: 6. CDR1 is SGHAT and CDR2 is FQNNGV in the germline V gene. Sequencing input: peripheral blood. The TCR sequence derives from a man aged 45 to 65 with active COVID-19. The chain links TRBV11-2 to TRBJ2-1, with 10 bases fitting TRBD1. In DNA, the CDR3 is TGTGCCAGCAGCTCCGGACAGGGGGTGCTTGAGCAGTTCTTC. This codes for CASSSGQGVLEQFF.